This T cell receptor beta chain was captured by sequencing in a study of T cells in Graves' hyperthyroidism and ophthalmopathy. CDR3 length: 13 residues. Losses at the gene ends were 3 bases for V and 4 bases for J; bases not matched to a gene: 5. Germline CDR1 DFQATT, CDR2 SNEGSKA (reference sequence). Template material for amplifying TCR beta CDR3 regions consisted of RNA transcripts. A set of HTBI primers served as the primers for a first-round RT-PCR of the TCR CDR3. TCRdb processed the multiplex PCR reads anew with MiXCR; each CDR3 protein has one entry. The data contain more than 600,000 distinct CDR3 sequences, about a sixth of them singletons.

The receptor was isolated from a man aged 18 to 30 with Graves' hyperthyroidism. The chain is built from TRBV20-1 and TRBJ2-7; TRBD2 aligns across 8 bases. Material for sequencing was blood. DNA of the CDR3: TGCAGTGCTAGGGCAACGGGAGGGTACGAGCAGTACTTC. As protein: CSARATGGYEQYF.